This TCR beta chain stems from a study of OX40 agonist ivuxolimab in advanced cancers. Method: immunoSEQ multiplex PCR; TCRdb's copy keeps in-frame clones and lacks some. The table lists approximately 82,000 clones, 70% to 90% of them singletons. The CDR3 has 14 amino acids. Germline lookup yields CDR1 LNHDA and CDR2 SQIVND (reference sequence). The V and J ends lost 9 bases and 3 bases, in that order; junction bases with no gene match: 10. The rearrangement uses TRBV19 and TRBJ2-5; the match to TRBD2 covers 7 bases. The clonotype comes from an adult with an advanced solid tumor such as melanoma, head and neck, liver or kidney cancer. The sequences come from CD4+ or CD8+ T cells sorted from blood, collected in a trial of the OX40 agonist ivuxolimab. In DNA form, the CDR3 reads TGTGCCAGCAATATGGGGGGGGTTAAAGAGACCCAGTACTTC. Protein: CASNMGGVKETQYF.